The rows below give T cell receptor beta chains drawn from one sample of a study of blood T cell repertoires in COVID-19. Here immunoSEQ multiplex PCR was the method, and the copy in TCRdb shows in-frame clones only, minus some. The data hold about 270,000 clones, with roughly nine tenths observed a single time. Sequencing input: peripheral blood. Source of these receptors: an older woman who had recovered from COVID-19. Both conserved end residues are part of each CDR3.

j_call v_call cdr3_aa
TRBJ2-4 TRBV18 CASSPRAGTGGENIQYF
TRBJ2-2 TRBV5-4 CASSYEQGYTGELFF
TRBJ1-6 TRBV7-2 CASSLAADSPLHF
TRBJ2-5 TRBV27 CASSLNRGKETQYF
TRBJ2-7 TRBV15 CATSRDPGGLSYEQYF
TRBJ2-7 TRBV18 CASSPPADTGRRRYF
TRBJ1-6 TRBV15 CATSRPGTVNSPLHF
TRBJ1-2 TRBV6-2/TRBV6-3 CASSHPLGGYGYTF
TRBJ2-7 TRBV3-1/TRBV3-2 CASSPAGRYEQYF
TRBJ2-5 TRBV2 CASSEGIAGGQETQYF
TRBJ2-3 TRBV15 CATSKGLAGGTDTQYF
TRBJ1-1 TRBV19 CASSIQGRTEAFF
TRBJ2-2 TRBV11-3 CASSFAGELFF
TRBJ2-5 TRBV18 CATNLWGRSETQYF
TRBJ2-7 TRBV15 CATSRDGTGGDEQYF
TRBJ2-3 TRBV27 CASSFRALAGGLYTQYF
TRBJ1-2 TRBV29-1 CSVYAGQGNYGYTF
TRBJ2-7 TRBV5-1 CASSFLFGDYEQYF
TRBJ2-1 TRBV5-5 CASSLSGGDIDEQFF
TRBJ1-2 TRBV2 CASSEVSSGGKYYGYTF
TRBJ2-5 TRBV7-2 CASSATGHETQYF
TRBJ1-3 TRBV6-5 CASTTDRATGNTIYF
TRBJ1-1 TRBV18 CASSRMTGQNTEAFF
TRBJ2-5 TRBV7-3 CASSVTPTGSMPQYF
TRBJ2-1 TRBV2 CASTTEGGTYNEQFF
TRBJ1-2 TRBV6-5 CASIAGRANYGYTF
TRBJ2-5 TRBV6-5 CASSLSGGGETQYF
TRBJ2-3 TRBV7-3 CASSSRVAGGPTDTQYF
TRBJ1-1 TRBV5-1 CASSGGAGNTEAFF
TRBJ2-6 TRBV9 CASSEQGTGANVLTF
TRBJ2-1 TRBV2 CATRTWSGGGNEQFF
TRBJ1-2 TRBV21-1 CASTSTGVNYFNYGYTF
TRBJ1-5 TRBV10-3 CATMGSSGDQPQHF
TRBJ1-1 TRBV12-3/TRBV12-4 CASSPGAEAFF